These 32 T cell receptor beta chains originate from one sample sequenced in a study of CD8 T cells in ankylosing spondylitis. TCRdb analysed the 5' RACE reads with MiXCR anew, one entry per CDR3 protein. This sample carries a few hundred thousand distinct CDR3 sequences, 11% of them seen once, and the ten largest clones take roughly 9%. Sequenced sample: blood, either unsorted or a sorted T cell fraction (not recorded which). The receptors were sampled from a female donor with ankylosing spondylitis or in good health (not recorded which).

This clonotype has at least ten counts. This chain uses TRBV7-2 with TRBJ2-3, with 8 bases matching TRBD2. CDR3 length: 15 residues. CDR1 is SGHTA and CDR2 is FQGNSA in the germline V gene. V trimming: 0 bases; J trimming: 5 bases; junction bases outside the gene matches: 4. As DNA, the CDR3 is TGTGCCAGCAGCTTAGCCGGGGGGGCTTTAGATACGCAGTATTTT. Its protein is CASSLAGGALDTQYF.

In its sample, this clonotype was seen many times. The CDR3 DNA reads TGTGCCAGCAGCTTAGGGACAGCCACTGAAGCTTTCTTT. Translating gives CASSLGTATEAFF. V gene TRBV7-9 combines with J gene TRBJ1-1, with D possibly being TRBD1 (6 bases). The CDR3 runs 13 residues. V lost 1 base and J lost 4, with 7 bases in between. Germline V CDR1 and CDR2: SEHNR, FQNEAQ (reference sequence).

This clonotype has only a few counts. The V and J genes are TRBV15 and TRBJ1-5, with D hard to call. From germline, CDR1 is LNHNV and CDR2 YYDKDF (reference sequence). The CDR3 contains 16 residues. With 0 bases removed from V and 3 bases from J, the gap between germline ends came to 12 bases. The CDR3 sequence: CATSRDSGRFNQPQHF. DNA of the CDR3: TGTGCCACCAGCAGAGACAGCGGGAGGTTCAATCAGCCCCAGCATTTT.

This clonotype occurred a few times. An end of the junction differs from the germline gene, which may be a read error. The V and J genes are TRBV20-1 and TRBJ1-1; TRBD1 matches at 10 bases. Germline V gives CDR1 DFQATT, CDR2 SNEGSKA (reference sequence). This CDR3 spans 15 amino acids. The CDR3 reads CSAGDRGRRGTEAFF. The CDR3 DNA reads TGCAGTGCTGGAGACAGGGGGCGCCGGGGCACTGAAGCTTTCTTT.

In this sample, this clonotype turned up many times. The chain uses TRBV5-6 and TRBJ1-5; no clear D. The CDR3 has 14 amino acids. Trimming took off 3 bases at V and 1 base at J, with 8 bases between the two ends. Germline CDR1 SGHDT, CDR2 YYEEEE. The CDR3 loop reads CASSSLRSNQPQHF. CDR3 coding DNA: TGTGCCAGCAGCTCGCTCCGAAGCAATCAGCCCCAGCATTTT. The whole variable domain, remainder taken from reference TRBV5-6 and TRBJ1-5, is DAGVTQSPTHLIKTRGQQVTLRCSPKSGHDTVSWYQQALGQGPQFIFQYYEEEERQRGNFPDRFSGHQFPNYSSELNVNALLLGDSALYLCASSSLRSNQPQHFGDGTRLSIL.

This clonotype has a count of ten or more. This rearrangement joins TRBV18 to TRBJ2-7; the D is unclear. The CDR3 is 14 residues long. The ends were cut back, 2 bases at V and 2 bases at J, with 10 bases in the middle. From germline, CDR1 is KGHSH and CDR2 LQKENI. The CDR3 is CASSPGRPAYEQYF. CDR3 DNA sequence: TGTGCCAGCTCACCAGGCAGACCAGCCTACGAGCAGTACTTC.

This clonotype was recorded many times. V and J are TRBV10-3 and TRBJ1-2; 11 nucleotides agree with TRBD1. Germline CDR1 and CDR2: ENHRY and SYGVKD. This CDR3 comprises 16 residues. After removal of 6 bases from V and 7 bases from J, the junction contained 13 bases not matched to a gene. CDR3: CAISHEKGQGARGYTF. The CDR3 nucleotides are TGTGCCATCAGCCATGAAAAAGGACAGGGGGCGCGTGGCTACACCTTC.

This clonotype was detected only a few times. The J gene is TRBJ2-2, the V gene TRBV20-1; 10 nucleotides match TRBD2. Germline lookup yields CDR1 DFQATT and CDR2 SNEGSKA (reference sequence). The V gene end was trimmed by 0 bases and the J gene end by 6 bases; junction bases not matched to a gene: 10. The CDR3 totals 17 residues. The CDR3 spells CSARDWGSSGSPGELFF. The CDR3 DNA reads TGCAGTGCTAGAGATTGGGGCTCTAGCGGGAGCCCCGGGGAGCTGTTTTTT.

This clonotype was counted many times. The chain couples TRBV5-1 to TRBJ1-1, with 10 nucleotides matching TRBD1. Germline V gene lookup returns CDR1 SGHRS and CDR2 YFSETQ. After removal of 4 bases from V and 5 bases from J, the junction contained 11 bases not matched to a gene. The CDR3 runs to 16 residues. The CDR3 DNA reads TGCGCCAGCAGCGTGGGATGGGGGACAGGGGATACTGAAGCTTTCTTT. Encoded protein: CASSVGWGTGDTEAFF.

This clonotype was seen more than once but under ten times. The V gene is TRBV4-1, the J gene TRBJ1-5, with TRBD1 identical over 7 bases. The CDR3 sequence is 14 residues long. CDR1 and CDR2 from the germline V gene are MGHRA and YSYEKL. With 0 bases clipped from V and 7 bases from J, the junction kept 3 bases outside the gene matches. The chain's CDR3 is CASSQEEGAQPQHF. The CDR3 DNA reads TGCGCCAGCAGCCAAGAGGAGGGGGCCCAGCCCCAGCATTTT.

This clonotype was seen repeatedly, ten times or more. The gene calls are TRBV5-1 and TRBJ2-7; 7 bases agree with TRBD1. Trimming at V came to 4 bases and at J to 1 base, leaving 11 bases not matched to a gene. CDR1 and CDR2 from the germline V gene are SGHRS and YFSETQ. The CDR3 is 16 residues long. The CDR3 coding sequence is TGCGCCAGCAGCCTACGAGGGGACAGCTATTCCTACGAGCAGTACTTC. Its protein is CASSLRGDSYSYEQYF.

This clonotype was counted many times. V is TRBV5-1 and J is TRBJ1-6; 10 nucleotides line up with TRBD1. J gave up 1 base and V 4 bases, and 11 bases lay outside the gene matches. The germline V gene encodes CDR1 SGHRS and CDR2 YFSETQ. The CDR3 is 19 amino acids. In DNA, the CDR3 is TGCGCCAGCAGCCCGTCGGGACAGGGGACCGGATCCTATAATTCACCCCTCCACTTT. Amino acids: CASSPSGQGTGSYNSPLHF.

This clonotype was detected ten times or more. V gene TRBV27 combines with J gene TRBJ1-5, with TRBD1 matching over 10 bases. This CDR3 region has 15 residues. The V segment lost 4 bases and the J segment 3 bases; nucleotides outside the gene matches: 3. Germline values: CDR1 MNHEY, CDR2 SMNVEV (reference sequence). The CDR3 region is CASSSGTGVNQPQHF. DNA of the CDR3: TGTGCCAGCAGTTCCGGGACAGGGGTCAATCAGCCCCAGCATTTT.

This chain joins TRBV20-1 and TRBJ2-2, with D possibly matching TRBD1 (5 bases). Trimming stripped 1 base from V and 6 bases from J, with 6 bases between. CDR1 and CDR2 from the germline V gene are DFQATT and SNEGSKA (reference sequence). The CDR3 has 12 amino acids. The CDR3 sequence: CSARAGPGELFF. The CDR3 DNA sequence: TGCAGTGCTAGAGCAGGGCCCGGGGAGCTGTTTTTT.

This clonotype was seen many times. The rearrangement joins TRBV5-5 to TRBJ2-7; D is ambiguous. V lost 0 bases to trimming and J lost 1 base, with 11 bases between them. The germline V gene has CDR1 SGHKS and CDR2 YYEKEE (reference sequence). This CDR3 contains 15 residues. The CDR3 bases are TGTGCCAGCAGCTTGGGTGGCCAGCGTTCCTACGAGCAGTACTTC. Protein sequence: CASSLGGQRSYEQYF.

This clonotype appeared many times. CDR3 amino acids: CASSSDLPGQGSGNTIYF. CDR3 sequence (DNA): TGCGCCAGCAGTTCGGACCTACCTGGACAGGGCTCTGGAAACACCATATATTTT. The rearrangement uses TRBV5-1 and TRBJ1-3; 8 nucleotides line up with TRBD1. The germline V gene encodes CDR1 SGHRS and CDR2 YFSETQ. The CDR3 runs to 18 residues. With 5 bases clipped from V and 0 bases from J, the junction kept 13 bases outside the gene matches.

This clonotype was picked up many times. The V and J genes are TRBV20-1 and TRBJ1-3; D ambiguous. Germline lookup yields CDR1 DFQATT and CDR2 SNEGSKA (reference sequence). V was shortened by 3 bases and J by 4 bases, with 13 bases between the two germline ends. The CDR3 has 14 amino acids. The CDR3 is CSASKSGIGNTIYF. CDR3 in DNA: TGCAGTGCTAGCAAGTCCGGTATCGGAAACACCATATATTTT.

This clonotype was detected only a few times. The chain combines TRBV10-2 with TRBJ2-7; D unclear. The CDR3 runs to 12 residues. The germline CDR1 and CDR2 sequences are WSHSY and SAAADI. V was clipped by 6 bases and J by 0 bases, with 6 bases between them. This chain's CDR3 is CASRDPSYEQYF. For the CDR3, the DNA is TGCGCCAGCAGGGACCCCTCCTACGAGCAGTACTTC.

The DNA of the CDR3 is TGTGCCTGGACTCCCGGGACAGGGGCTGAAGCTTTCTTT. Its protein product is CAWTPGTGAEAFF. This chain links TRBV30 with TRBJ1-1; 10 bases agree with TRBD1. From germline, CDR1 is GTSNPN and CDR2 SVGIG (reference sequence). This CDR3 contains 13 residues. V lost 4 bases, J lost 6 bases, and 5 bases stayed unmatched.

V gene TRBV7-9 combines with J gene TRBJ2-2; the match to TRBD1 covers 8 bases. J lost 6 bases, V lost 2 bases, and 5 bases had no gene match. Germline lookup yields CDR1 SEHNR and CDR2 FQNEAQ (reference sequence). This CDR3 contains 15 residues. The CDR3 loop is CASSLWTGISGELFF. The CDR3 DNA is TGTGCCAGCAGCTTATGGACAGGGATCTCCGGGGAGCTGTTTTTT.

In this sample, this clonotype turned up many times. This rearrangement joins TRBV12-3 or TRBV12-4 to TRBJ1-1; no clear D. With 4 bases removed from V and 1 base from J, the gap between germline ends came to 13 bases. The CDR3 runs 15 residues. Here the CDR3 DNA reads TGTGCCAGCAGTTCCTACGAGGGCTGGAACACTGAAGCTTTCTTT. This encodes CASSSYEGWNTEAFF.

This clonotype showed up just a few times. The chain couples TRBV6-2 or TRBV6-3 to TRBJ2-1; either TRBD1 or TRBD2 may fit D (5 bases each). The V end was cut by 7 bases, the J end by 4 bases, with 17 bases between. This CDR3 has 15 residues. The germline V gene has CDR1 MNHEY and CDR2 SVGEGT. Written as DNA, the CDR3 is TGTGCCAGCACCCCACCGGGACCACGTTACAATGAGCAGTTCTTC. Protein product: CASTPPGPRYNEQFF.

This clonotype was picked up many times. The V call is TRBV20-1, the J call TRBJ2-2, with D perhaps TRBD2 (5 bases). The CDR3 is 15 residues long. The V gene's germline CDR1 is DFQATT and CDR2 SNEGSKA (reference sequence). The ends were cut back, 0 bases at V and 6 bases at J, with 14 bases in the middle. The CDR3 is CSARDVGLASGELFF. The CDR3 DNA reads TGCAGTGCTAGAGATGTCGGGCTAGCTTCCGGGGAGCTGTTTTTT.

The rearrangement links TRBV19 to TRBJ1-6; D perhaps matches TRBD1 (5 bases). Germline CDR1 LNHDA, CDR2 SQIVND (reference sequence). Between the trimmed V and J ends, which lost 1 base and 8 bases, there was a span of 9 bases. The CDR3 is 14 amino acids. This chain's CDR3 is CASSIAGGYSPLHF. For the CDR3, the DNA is TGTGCCAGTAGTATAGCCGGGGGGTATTCACCCCTCCACTTT.

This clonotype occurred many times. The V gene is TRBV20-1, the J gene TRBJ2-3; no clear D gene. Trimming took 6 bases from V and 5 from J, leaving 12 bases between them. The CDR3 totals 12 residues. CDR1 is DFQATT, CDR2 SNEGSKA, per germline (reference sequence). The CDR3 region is CSAAHREDTQYF. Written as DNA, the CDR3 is TGCAGTGCCGCCCACCGTGAAGATACGCAGTATTTT.

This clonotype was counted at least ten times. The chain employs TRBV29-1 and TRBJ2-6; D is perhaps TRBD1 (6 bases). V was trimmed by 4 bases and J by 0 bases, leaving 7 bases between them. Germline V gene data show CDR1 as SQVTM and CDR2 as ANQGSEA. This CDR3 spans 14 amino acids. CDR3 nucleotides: TGCAGCGTTGCGACAGGCTCTGGGGCCAACGTCCTGACTTTC. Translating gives CSVATGSGANVLTF.

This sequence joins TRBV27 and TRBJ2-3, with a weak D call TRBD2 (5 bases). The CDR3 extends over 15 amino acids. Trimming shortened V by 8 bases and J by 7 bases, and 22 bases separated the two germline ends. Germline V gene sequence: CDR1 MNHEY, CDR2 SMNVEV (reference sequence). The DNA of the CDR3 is TGTGCCAGCGCTAAAACGAGGGCGGGTGGAAATACGCAGTATTTT. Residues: CASAKTRAGGNTQYF.

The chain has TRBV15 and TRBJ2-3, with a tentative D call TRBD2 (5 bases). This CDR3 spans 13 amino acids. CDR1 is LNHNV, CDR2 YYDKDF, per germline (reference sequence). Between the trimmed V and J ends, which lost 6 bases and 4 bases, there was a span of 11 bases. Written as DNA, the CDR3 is TGTGCCACCAGGGGCCGGCGGGCAGATACGCAGTATTTT. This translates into CATRGRRADTQYF.

The CDR3 is CASSQPGTRDQYF. The CDR3 DNA is TGTGCCAGCAGCCAACCCGGGACTAGGGACCAGTACTTC. V and J are TRBV12-3 or TRBV12-4 and TRBJ2-5; 8 bases are shared with TRBD2. This CDR3 comprises 13 residues. The V gene end was trimmed by 6 bases and the J gene end by 10 bases; junction bases not matched to a gene: 10.

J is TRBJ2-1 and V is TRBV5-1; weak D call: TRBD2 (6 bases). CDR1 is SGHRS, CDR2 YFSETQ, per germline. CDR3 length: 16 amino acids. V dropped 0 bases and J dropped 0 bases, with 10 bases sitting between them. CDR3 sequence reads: CASSLAGGGSYNEQFF. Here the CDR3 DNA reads TGCGCCAGCAGCTTGGCCGGGGGTGGCTCCTACAATGAGCAGTTCTTC.

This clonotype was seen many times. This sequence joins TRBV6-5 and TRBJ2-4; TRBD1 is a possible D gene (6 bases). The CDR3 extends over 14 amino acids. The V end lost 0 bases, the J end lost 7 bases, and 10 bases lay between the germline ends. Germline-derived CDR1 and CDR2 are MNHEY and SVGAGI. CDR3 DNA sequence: TGTGCCAGCAGTTACTCGCCAGGGGAGAACATTCAGTACTTC. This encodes CASSYSPGENIQYF.

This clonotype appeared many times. CDR3 region: CAISEAGGGPKTQYF. The CDR3 bases are TGTGCCATCAGTGAGGCCGGCGGGGGGCCTAAGACCCAGTACTTC. The chain links TRBV10-3 to TRBJ2-5, with TRBD2 matching 8 bases. This CDR3 spans 15 amino acids. The junction had 8 bases not matched to a gene; V was cut back by 2 bases and J by 6 bases. In germline, CDR1 is ENHRY, CDR2 SYGVKD.